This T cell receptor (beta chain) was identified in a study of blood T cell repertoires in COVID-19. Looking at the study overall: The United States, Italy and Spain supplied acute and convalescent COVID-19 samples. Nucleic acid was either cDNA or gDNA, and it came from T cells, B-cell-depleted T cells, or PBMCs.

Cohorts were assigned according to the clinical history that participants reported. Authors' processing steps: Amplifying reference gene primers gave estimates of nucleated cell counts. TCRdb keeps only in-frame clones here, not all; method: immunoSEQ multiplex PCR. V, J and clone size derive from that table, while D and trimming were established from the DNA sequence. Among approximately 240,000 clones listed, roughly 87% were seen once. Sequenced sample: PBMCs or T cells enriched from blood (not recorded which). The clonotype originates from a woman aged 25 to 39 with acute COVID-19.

The CDR3 is CASTRGVGETQYF. The CDR3 nucleotides are TGTGCCAGCACCCGGGGGGTTGGAGAGACCCAGTACTTC. This chain joins TRBV7-3 and TRBJ2-5; the match to TRBD2 covers 7 bases. V dropped 7 bases and J dropped 4; count of bases not matched to a gene: 6. CDR1 is SGHTA and CDR2 is FQGTGA in the germline V gene. The CDR3 runs 13 residues.